A single T cell receptor beta chain is shown here with its context. This clone was observed at least ten times. No antigen is known for it. Base-call qualities are not available, and no considerably larger clone is one nucleotide away. The library came from the immunoSEQ multiplex PCR assay. Per the original workflow: A statistical classification framework was developed to diagnose cytomegalovirus status using the catalog of TCR beta chain sequences. As stored in TCRdb, this immuneACCESS dataset retains in-frame rearrangements with V and J assigned. A fraction of the clones does not appear; measured against another copy, unresolved V genes explain less than half of the discrepancy, and the remainder lacks a known reason. The V and J calls and the clone size are those of that table, but D and trimming were determined from the DNA. The sample table contains around 150,000 clones; only one count was recorded for around 85% of them. The leading ten clones occupy 5% to 7% of the sample.

The donors were included in the validation cohort of over a hundred subjects, a group kept apart from the roughly 730-subject first cohort. The data are from a study of cytomegalovirus exposure and HLA in healthy donors (dated by TCRdb to about 2017). About the full investigation: The roughly 650 repertoires of the first cohort and the 120 validation repertoires were produced on the same platform, according to a later analysis. The aim of the study was to test whether cataloging public T cell receptors could identify signatures of past pathogen exposure. In addition to the first cohort of 666 subjects, a separate validation cohort of approximately 130 different subjects was used. The study combined high-throughput TCR immunosequencing, statistical association of individual TCRs with disease status, and machine learning to predict cytomegalovirus infection status. The research as a whole found: In vitro tests confirmed that a few of the cytomegalovirus-associated TCR beta chains recognize cytomegalovirus antigens. Subsequent analysis determined that TCRs grouped into clusters in the first cohort also showed a tendency toward co-occurrence across the roughly 120 validation repertoires, and approximately 94% of cluster scores exceeded 0. The authors suggested that the approach could potentially be generalized to other disease states and immunological phenotypes. Across donors, most TCR sequences were observed very rarely, whereas some public TCRs were present in many individuals. The classifier was reported to diagnose cytomegalovirus status with high specificity and sensitivity in both the original and validation cohorts. A total of fewer than 200 TCR beta chains were listed by the study as associated with cytomegalovirus. All 120 or so repertoires were used to score co-occurrence in the validation cohort in a later analysis, because that analysis had no HLA typing for the cohort.

The CDR3 contains 15 residues, cysteine and phenylalanine counted. Just the 45-base CDR3 DNA is kept, in frame starting at base 1. CDR1 and CDR2, looked up from the germline V gene, are SGDLS and YYNGEE. V gives up 0 bases and J gives up 2 bases, and the segment between their germline ends measures 11 bases. Sequenced sample: PBMCs. The TCR was taken from a woman under 40 in good health and CMV-seronegative. The chain was built from TRBV9 and TRBJ1-2, and possibly TRBD1, on 6 matching bases. The CDR3 reads CASSVGGQTNYGYTF. The nucleotide sequence reads TGTGCCAGCAGCGTAGGAGGACAGACGAACTATGGCTACACCTTC.